What follows describes a single T cell receptor (beta chain). Its antigen is unknown. These data come from a study of response to subunit inactivated influenza vaccine. Study findings and constraints: That few new T cells are recruited by each seasonal influenza vaccination was the authors' suggestion.

CDR1 and CDR2 from the germline V gene are PRHDT and FYEKMQ (reference sequence). V was pared by 5 bases and J by 2 bases, with 5 bases of the junction left unmatched. The CDR3 has 15 amino acids. Via MiXCR, TCRdb re-called the RT-PCR reads, giving one row per CDR3 protein. The table has around 480,000 distinct CDR3 sequences, approximately 11% seen once. This receptor was identified in a man over 45 who received an inactivated influenza vaccine. Sample: PBMCs from blood, taken more than 35 days after vaccination. The chain carries TRBV13 and TRBJ2-3; 9 positions match TRBD1. The CDR3: CASSHRDRVTDTQYF. The CDR3 region has the DNA TGTGCCAGCAGCCACCGGGACAGGGTCACAGATACGCAGTATTTT. The full variable domain, with the rest looked up from reference TRBV13 and TRBJ2-3, is AAGVIQSPRHLIKEKRETATLKCYPIPRHDTVYWYQQGPGQDPQFLISFYEKMQSDKGSIPDRFSAQQFSDYHSELNMSSLELGDSALYFCASSHRDRVTDTQYFGPGTRLTVL.